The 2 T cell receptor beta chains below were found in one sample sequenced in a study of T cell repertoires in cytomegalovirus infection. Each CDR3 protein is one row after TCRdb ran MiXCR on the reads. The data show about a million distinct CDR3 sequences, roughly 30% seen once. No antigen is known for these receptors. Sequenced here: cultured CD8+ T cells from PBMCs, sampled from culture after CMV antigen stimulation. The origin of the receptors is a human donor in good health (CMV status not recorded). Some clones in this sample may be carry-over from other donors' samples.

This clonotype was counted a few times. Here the CDR3 reads CASSYSLGDRVETQYF. The CDR3 DNA reads as TGTGCCAGCAGTTACTCCCTCGGGGACAGGGTAGAGACCCAGTACTTC. The J gene is TRBJ2-5, the V gene TRBV6-6; 9 bases are shared with TRBD1. Losses at the gene ends were 0 bases for V and 4 bases for J; bases not matched to a gene: 6. The V gene's germline CDR1 is MNHNY and CDR2 SVGAGI (reference sequence). This CDR3 is 16 amino acids long.

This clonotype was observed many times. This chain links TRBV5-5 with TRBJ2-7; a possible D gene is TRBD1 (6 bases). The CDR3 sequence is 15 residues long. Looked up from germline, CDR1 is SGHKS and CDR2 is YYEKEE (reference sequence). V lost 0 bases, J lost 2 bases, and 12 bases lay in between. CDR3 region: CASSLVQGVTYEQYV. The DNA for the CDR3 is TGTGCCAGCAGCTTGGTACAGGGAGTTACCTACGAGCAGTACGTC.